This section outlines one T cell receptor (beta chain) sequence together with its context. It was with random hexamers that roughly 0.5 to 1 ug RNA was reverse transcribed. One entry per CDR3 protein, called by TCRdb with MiXCR from the immunoSEQ multiplex PCR reads. The sample includes roughly 170,000 distinct CDR3 sequences, 80% to 95% seen only once; the top ten take roughly 0.097%. These data originate in a study of CD8 T cells in Susac syndrome. The receptor comes from a human donor with multiple sclerosis. Sequenced sample: CD4+ T cells from PBMCs.

The CDR3 coding sequence is TGTGCCAGCAGTCTTAGCGGAGCCAACTACAATGAGCAGTTCTTC. This codes for CASSLSGANYNEQFF. The chain recombines TRBV2 with TRBJ2-1, with D perhaps TRBD2 (6 bases). CDR3 length: 15 amino acids. V shed 5 bases and J shed 3 bases, with 14 bases lying between them. The germline V gene has CDR1 SNHLY and CDR2 FYNNEI.